The 31 T cell receptor beta chains reported below all come from one sample, sequenced in a study of cytomegalovirus exposure and HLA in healthy donors. Primers: 60 Vbeta forward and 13 Jbeta reverse. Produced via immunoSEQ multiplex PCR; TCRdb's table is partial and in-frame only. The sample carries 150,000 to 200,000 clones, about 72% recorded once. The specimen was PBMCs. These receptor sequences come from a man aged 45-60 years in good health and CMV-seropositive.

This clone was recorded once. J is TRBJ2-3 and V is TRBV18; possibly TRBD1 for D (5 bases). Trimming stripped 4 bases from V and 0 bases from J, with 11 bases between. Germline V gives CDR1 KGHSH, CDR2 LQKENI. The CDR3 extends over 15 amino acids. In DNA form, the CDR3 reads TGTGCCAGCTCACGCTCGGCAGGGAGCACAGATACGCAGTATTTT. Its protein product is CASSRSAGSTDTQYF.

This clone is a singleton in its sample. The V call is TRBV7-2, the J call TRBJ1-1; TRBD1 agrees at 9 bases. The CDR3 has 14 residues. Per the germline V gene, CDR1 is SGHTA and CDR2 is FQGNSA. Trimming took 4 bases from V and 4 from J; bases not matched to a gene: 4. In nucleotides, the CDR3 is TGTGCCAGCAGCTGGACAGGGGTGGGCACTGAAGCTTTCTTT. Its translation: CASSWTGVGTEAFF.

The chain recombines TRBV7-2 with TRBJ2-3, with D hard to call. The CDR3 consists of 14 residues. V was trimmed by 1 base and J by 0 bases, leaving 5 bases between them. The germline V gene encodes CDR1 SGHTA and CDR2 FQGNSA. The CDR3 protein is CASSLEYSTDTQYF. As DNA, the CDR3 is TGTGCCAGCAGCTTAGAATATAGCACAGATACGCAGTATTTT.

V and J are TRBV6-5 and TRBJ1-2, with TRBD1 matching over 8 bases. The CDR3 is 14 residues long. CDR1 MNHEY and CDR2 SVGAGI come from the germline V gene. Trimming cost V 6 bases and J 8 bases; bases outside gene matches: 11. The CDR3 sequence: CASSMDRARGGYTF. DNA of the CDR3: TGTGCCAGCAGCATGGACAGGGCGAGGGGAGGCTACACCTTC.

This sequence joins TRBV15 and TRBJ2-1; TRBD2 matches 7 bases. The trim removed 8 bases at V and 4 bases at J, leaving 8 bases unmatched. The germline CDR1 and CDR2 sequences are LNHNV and YYDKDF (reference sequence). The CDR3 runs to 14 residues. DNA of the CDR3: TGTGCCACCGGGGCTAGCGGCCCGTACAATGAGCAGTTCTTC. Protein product: CATGASGPYNEQFF.

The V and J genes are TRBV9 and TRBJ2-2; maybe TRBD1 (5 bases). Trimming took 4 bases from V and 6 from J, leaving 16 bases between them. The CDR3 is 15 amino acids. Germline V CDR1 and CDR2: SGDLS, YYNGEE. The CDR3 DNA reads TGTGCCAGCAGCCCCCAAACAGGTTACGCCGGGGAGCTGTTTTTT. Amino acid sequence: CASSPQTGYAGELFF. The full variable domain, completed using reference TRBV9 and TRBJ2-2, is DSGVTQTPKHLITATGQRVTLRCSPRSGDLSVYWYQQSLDQGLQFLIQYYNGEERAKGNILERFSAQQFPDLHSELNLSSLELGDSALYFCASSPQTGYAGELFFGEGSRLTVL.

The chain employs TRBV19 and TRBJ2-7, with TRBD2 as a possible D gene (6 bases). Trimming removed 1 base from V and 3 bases from J, with 10 bases in between. Germline V gene sequence: CDR1 LNHDA, CDR2 SQIVND (reference sequence). This CDR3 comprises 14 residues. DNA of the CDR3: TGTGCCAGTAGTATAGCGGGAGTCCTCTACGAGCAGTACTTC. Translating it yields CASSIAGVLYEQYF. The full variable domain, completed using reference TRBV19 and TRBJ2-7, is DGGITQSPKYLFRKEGQNVTLSCEQNLNHDAMYWYRQDPGQGLRLIYYSQIVNDFQKGDIAEGYSVSREKKESFPLTVTSAQKNPTAFYLCASSIAGVLYEQYFGPGTRLTVT.

The chain links TRBV4-3 to TRBJ1-5; D call uncertain. Per germline, CDR1 LGHNA and CDR2 YSLEER. Trimming cost V 4 bases and J 0 bases, with 16 bases left between them. The CDR3 contains 17 residues. Written as DNA, the CDR3 is TGCGCCAGCAGCCGGGCCAAGGCGTCTCATAGCAATCAGCCCCAGCATTTT. It yields the protein CASSRAKASHSNQPQHF.

The chain joins TRBV19 to TRBJ2-7; D may be TRBD1 (6 bases). CDR3 size: 12 residues. Germline lookup yields CDR1 LNHDA and CDR2 SQIVND (reference sequence). V lost 9 bases to trimming and J lost 4 bases, with 13 bases between them. The CDR3 region is CASSQGGYEQYF. The CDR3 nucleotides read TGTGCCAGCTCACAAGGGGGTTACGAGCAGTACTTC.

The chain is built from TRBV29-1 and TRBJ2-7, with D maybe TRBD1 (5 bases). Germline values: CDR1 SQVTM, CDR2 ANQGSEA. The V gene lost 4 bases and the J gene lost 1 base, with 8 bases spanning the gap. This CDR3 spans 12 amino acids. CDR3 in amino acids: CSVGQLSYEQYF. CDR3 DNA: TGCAGCGTTGGACAGTTATCCTACGAGCAGTACTTC.

J is TRBJ1-5 and V is TRBV28; 7 nucleotides align to TRBD1. This CDR3 has 13 amino acids. Trimming cost V 7 bases and J 4 bases; bases outside gene matches: 4. The germline V gene encodes CDR1 MDHEN and CDR2 SYDVKM. CDR3 in DNA: TGTGCCAGCAATCGACAGGGAAATCAGCCCCAGCATTTT. As protein: CASNRQGNQPQHF.

This clone was recorded a few times. The chain uses TRBV30 and TRBJ1-3; D remains ambiguous. CDR3 length: 14 amino acids. V was trimmed by 3 bases and J by 0 bases, leaving 9 bases between them. The V gene's germline CDR1 is GTSNPN and CDR2 SVGIG (reference sequence). This CDR3 reads CAWRTRASGNTIYF. Written as DNA, the CDR3 is TGTGCCTGGAGAACCCGAGCCTCTGGAAACACCATATATTTT.

Points on this clone: Other DNA sequences in this sample translate to the same CDR3. The chain couples TRBV29-1 to TRBJ1-1, with TRBD1 matching 7 bases. After removal of 4 bases from V and 2 bases from J, the junction contained 1 base not matched to a gene. The CDR3 spans 12 residues. Germline CDR1 is SQVTM and CDR2 is ANQGSEA. The CDR3 region is CSVGQGNTEAFF. CDR3 in DNA: TGCAGCGTTGGACAGGGTAACACTGAAGCTTTCTTT.

A single count supports this clone. The rearrangement joins TRBV27 to TRBJ2-7; 8 positions match TRBD2. The junction had 2 bases not matched to a gene; V was cut back by 4 bases and J by 0 bases. The CDR3 sequence is 14 residues long. Germline V gene data show CDR1 as MNHEY and CDR2 as SMNVEV (reference sequence). The DNA for the CDR3 is TGTGCCAGCAGTTACAGCGGGAGCTCCTACGAGCAGTACTTC. It translates to CASSYSGSSYEQYF.

The count of this clone is one. The chain links TRBV9 to TRBJ1-2, with a weak D call TRBD1 (6 bases). Deletions cut 0 bases from V and 10 bases from J, with 16 bases between. CDR1 and CDR2 (germline): SGDLS, YYNGEE. This CDR3 has 14 amino acids. The CDR3 DNA sequence: TGTGCCAGCAGCGTAGAGAGGGGGAGCCCGGACTACACCTTC. Its protein product is CASSVERGSPDYTF.

The V gene is TRBV29-1, the J gene TRBJ1-2, with 7 positions matching TRBD1. The V segment lost 4 bases and the J segment 4 bases; nucleotides outside the gene matches: 6. Per germline, CDR1 SQVTM and CDR2 ANQGSEA. There are 13 residues in the CDR3. As DNA, the CDR3 is TGCAGCGTTGTACAGGGGACTGTCTATGGCTACACCTTC. As protein: CSVVQGTVYGYTF.

The gene calls are TRBV15 and TRBJ1-1; D call uncertain. The V end lost 1 base, the J end lost 0 bases, and 9 bases lay between the germline ends. CDR3 size: 15 residues. CDR1 LNHNV and CDR2 YYDKDF come from the germline V gene (reference sequence). CDR3 bases: TGTGCCACCAGCAGAGCCGGGAACATGAACACTGAAGCTTTCTTT. Its translation is CATSRAGNMNTEAFF.

This clone was picked up one time. The rearrangement joins TRBV4-1 to TRBJ1-5; TRBD1 aligns across 9 bases. Per germline, CDR1 MGHRA and CDR2 YSYEKL. J gave up 7 bases and V 0 bases, and 7 bases lay outside the gene matches. The CDR3 has 16 residues. CDR3 sequence (DNA): TGCGCCAGCAGCCAAGAGGGGAGGACAGGGGCCCAGCCCCAGCATTTT. Its protein product is CASSQEGRTGAQPQHF.

The chain has TRBV5-1 and TRBJ1-6, with D tentatively TRBD1 (5 bases). This CDR3 is 17 amino acids long. Trimming took 2 bases from V and 0 from J, leaving 12 bases between them. Per germline, CDR1 SGHRS and CDR2 YFSETQ. The CDR3 DNA reads TGCGCCAGCAGCTTAGGAATGGGGGGCTCCTATAATTCACCCCTCCACTTT. Its protein is CASSLGMGGSYNSPLHF.

This clone has only a few counts. The chain joins TRBV4-1 to TRBJ2-2; D is uncertain. With 1 base removed from V and 0 bases from J, the gap between germline ends came to 9 bases. This CDR3 has 16 amino acids. The V gene's germline CDR1 is MGHRA and CDR2 YSYEKL. CDR3 sequence reads: CASSQAGLTNTGELFF. CDR3 coding DNA: TGCGCCAGCAGCCAAGCTGGGCTCACGAACACCGGGGAGCTGTTTTTT.

CDR3 loop: CASSYPGHLSGNTIYF. CDR3 nucleotide sequence: TGTGCCAGCAGCTACCCGGGACATCTCTCTGGAAACACCATATATTTT. This chain joins TRBV7-9 and TRBJ1-3; D may be TRBD1 (6 bases). The germline V and J ends were trimmed by 4 bases and 0 bases, with 13 bases remaining between them. This CDR3 is 16 amino acids long. Germline V gives CDR1 SEHNR, CDR2 FQNEAQ (reference sequence).

This clone was detected once. V gene TRBV2 combines with J gene TRBJ2-5; 8 nucleotides agree with TRBD2. V trimming: 10 bases; J trimming: 2 bases; junction bases outside the gene matches: 9. Per the germline V gene, CDR1 is SNHLY and CDR2 is FYNNEI. The CDR3 has 14 residues. The CDR3 loop is CATKRGLGQETQYF. Written as DNA, the CDR3 is TGTGCCACTAAACGGGGACTAGGGCAAGAGACCCAGTACTTC.

The chain recombines TRBV14 with TRBJ2-1, with 7 bases lining up with TRBD2. V was pared by 2 bases and J by 2 bases, with 6 bases of the junction left unmatched. Per the germline V gene, CDR1 is SGHDN and CDR2 is FVKESK. The CDR3 spans 16 residues. The CDR3 is CASSQLTSATYNEQFF. CDR3 DNA sequence: TGTGCCAGCAGCCAACTTACTAGCGCCACCTACAATGAGCAGTTCTTC.

This clone appeared once. Compared with germline, one end of the junction differs, possibly owing to a read error. This sequence joins TRBV7-7 and TRBJ2-5, with TRBD1 matching over 11 bases. CDR1 is SSHAT, CDR2 FNYEAQ, per germline (reference sequence). The CDR3 extends over 14 amino acids. CDR3: CASSSGQGGETQYF. CDR3 in DNA: TGTGCTAGCAGCTCGGGACAGGGGGGAGAGACCCAGTACTTC.

The J gene is TRBJ1-2, the V gene TRBV7-2, with a possible D match to TRBD1 (5 bases). Germline CDR1 reads SGHTA; CDR2 reads FQGNSA. CDR3 size: 15 residues. V was trimmed by 4 bases and J by 4 bases, leaving 16 bases between them. Written as DNA, the CDR3 is TGTGCCAGCAGCTCAGCAGGGCAGGGTCTCTATGGCTACACCTTC. Translating gives CASSSAGQGLYGYTF.

V is TRBV5-4 and J is TRBJ1-2; 10 bases match TRBD1. With 6 bases clipped from V and 5 bases from J, the junction kept 13 bases outside the gene matches. Germline CDR1 is SGHNT and CDR2 is YYREEE (reference sequence). The length of the CDR3 is 16 residues. CDR3 nucleotide sequence: TGTGCCAGCACCCTAGGACAGGGGGTCGATCAATATGGCTACACCTTC. It is translated as CASTLGQGVDQYGYTF.

The genes are TRBV10-3 and TRBJ1-4; 9 bases map to TRBD1. The trim removed 4 bases at V and 4 bases at J, leaving 1 base unmatched. The germline V gene encodes CDR1 ENHRY and CDR2 SYGVKD. CDR3 length: 14 residues. In nucleotides, the CDR3 is TGTGCCATCAGTGGGGGACAGGGTAATGAAAAACTGTTTTTT. Its translation is CAISGGQGNEKLFF.

The V call is TRBV6-5, the J call TRBJ1-1, with 8 bases matching TRBD1. Trimming took 6 bases from V and 7 from J; bases not matched to a gene: 7. This CDR3 has 13 amino acids. In germline, CDR1 is MNHEY, CDR2 SVGAGI. In nucleotides, the CDR3 is TGTGCCAGCAGCCAAAGACAGGGGCTTGAAGCTTTCTTT. It specifies CASSQRQGLEAFF.

The rearrangement uses TRBV7-6 and TRBJ2-7; TRBD2 matches 9 bases. The CDR3 contains 18 residues. Trimming cost V 2 bases and J 3 bases; bases outside gene matches: 14. CDR1 SGHVS and CDR2 FNYEAQ come from the germline V gene. The CDR3 DNA reads TGTGCCAGCAGCTTACTGGCTAGCGGGACCACATTTATCTACGAGCAGTACTTC. Translation: CASSLLASGTTFIYEQYF.

The J gene is TRBJ1-2, the V gene TRBV19; a possible D gene is TRBD1 (6 bases). The V and J ends lost 3 bases and 4 bases respectively, with 15 bases between them. CDR1 and CDR2 from the germline V gene are LNHDA and SQIVND (reference sequence). The CDR3 has 15 residues. The CDR3 loop is CASSIGAGAVYGYTF. The CDR3, as DNA: TGTGCCAGTAGTATCGGTGCAGGGGCGGTCTATGGCTACACCTTC.

This clone was found a few times. The chain is built from TRBV9 and TRBJ2-1; TRBD2 matches at 8 bases. Looked up from germline, CDR1 is SGDLS and CDR2 is YYNGEE. The CDR3 length is 19 residues. V lost 0 bases to trimming and J lost 3 bases; unmatched junction nucleotides: 14. Written as DNA, the CDR3 is TGTGCCAGCAGCGTAGCTGGCGGGTCTGGGACTAGAGGCTACAATGAGCAGTTCTTC. Encoded protein: CASSVAGGSGTRGYNEQFF.